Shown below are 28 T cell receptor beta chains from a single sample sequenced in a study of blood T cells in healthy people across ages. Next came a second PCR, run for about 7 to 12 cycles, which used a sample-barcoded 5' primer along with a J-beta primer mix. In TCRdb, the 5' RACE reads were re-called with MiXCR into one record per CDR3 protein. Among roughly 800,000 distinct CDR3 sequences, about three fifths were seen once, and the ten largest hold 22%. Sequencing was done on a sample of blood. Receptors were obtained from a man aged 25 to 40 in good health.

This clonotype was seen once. The CDR3 DNA sequence: TGTGCCAGCAGTTTATGGGACATCAATAATTCACCCCTCCACTTT. Translation: CASSLWDINNSPLHF. The gene calls are TRBV28 and TRBJ1-6, with a possible D match to TRBD1 (5 bases). Germline CDR1 MDHEN, CDR2 SYDVKM. Deletions cut 0 bases from V and 5 bases from J, with 8 bases between. The CDR3 sequence is 15 residues long.

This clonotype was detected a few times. The CDR3 region is CATNEGGGYGYTF. The CDR3 DNA reads as TGTGCCACCAACGAGGGGGGTGGCTATGGCTACACCTTC. The chain combines TRBV15 with TRBJ1-2, with a possible D match to TRBD1 (6 bases). The length of the CDR3 is 13 residues. The germline V gene has CDR1 LNHNV and CDR2 YYDKDF (reference sequence). Trimming removed 7 bases at V and 4 bases at J, with 13 bases between.

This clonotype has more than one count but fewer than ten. CDR3 nucleotides: TGTGCCAGCAGCTTAGTCTCCGGGGGACCTAAGCAGTACTTC. It translates to CASSLVSGGPKQYF. The chain has TRBV11-3 and TRBJ2-5; maybe TRBD2 (6 bases). With 1 base removed from V and 11 bases from J, the gap between germline ends came to 17 bases. The CDR3 spans 14 residues. The germline gives CDR1 SGHNT, CDR2 YENEEA.

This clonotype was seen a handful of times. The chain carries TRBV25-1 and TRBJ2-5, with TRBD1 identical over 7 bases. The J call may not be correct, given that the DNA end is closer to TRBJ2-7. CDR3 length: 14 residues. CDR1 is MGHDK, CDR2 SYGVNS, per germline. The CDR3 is CASSEYRDSYEQYF. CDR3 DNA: TGTGCCAGCAGTGAATATCGGGACAGCTACGAGCAGTACTTC.

Here the CDR3 DNA reads TGTGCCAGCGCCTCAGCAGCGGCGCTCACTGAAGCTTTCTTT. Protein: CASASAAALTEAFF. This chain uses TRBV12-3 or TRBV12-4 with TRBJ1-1; D is uncertain. Trimming removed 8 bases from V and 4 bases from J, with 17 bases in between. This CDR3 has 14 amino acids.

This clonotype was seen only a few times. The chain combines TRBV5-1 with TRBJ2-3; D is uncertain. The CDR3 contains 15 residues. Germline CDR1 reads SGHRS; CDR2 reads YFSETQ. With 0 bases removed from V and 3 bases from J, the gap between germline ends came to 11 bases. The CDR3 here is CASSLAYTTTDTQYF. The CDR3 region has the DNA TGCGCCAGCAGCTTGGCCTACACAACTACAGATACGCAGTATTTT.

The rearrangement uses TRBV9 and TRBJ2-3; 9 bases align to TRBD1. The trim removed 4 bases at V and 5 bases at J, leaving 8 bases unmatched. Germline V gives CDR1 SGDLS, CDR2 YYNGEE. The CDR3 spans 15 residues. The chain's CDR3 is CASSTRDRVIDTQYF. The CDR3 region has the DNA TGTGCCAGCAGCACCCGGGACAGGGTCATAGATACGCAGTATTTT.

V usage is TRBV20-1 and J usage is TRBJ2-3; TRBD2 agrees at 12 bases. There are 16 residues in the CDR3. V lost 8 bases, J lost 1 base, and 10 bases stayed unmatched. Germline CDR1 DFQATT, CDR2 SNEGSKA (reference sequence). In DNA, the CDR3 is TGCAGTACTAATAAAGGACTAGCGGGGCGCACAGATACGCAGTATTTT. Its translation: CSTNKGLAGRTDTQYF.

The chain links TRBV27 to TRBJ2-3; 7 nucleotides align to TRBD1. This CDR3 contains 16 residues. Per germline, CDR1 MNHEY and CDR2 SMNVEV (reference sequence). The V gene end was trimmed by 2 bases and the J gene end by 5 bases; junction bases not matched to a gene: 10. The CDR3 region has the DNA TGTGCCAGCAGTTTAGGCAGGGGGTTTGGGCAAGATACGCAGTATTTT. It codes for CASSLGRGFGQDTQYF.

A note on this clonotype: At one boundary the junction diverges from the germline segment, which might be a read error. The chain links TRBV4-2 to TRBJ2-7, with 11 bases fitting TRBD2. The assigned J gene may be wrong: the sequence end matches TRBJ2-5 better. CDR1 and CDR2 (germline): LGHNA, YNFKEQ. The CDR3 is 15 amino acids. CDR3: CANSQLAGGRETQYF. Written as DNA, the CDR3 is TGTGCCAACAGCCAGCTAGCGGGGGGCAGGGAGACCCAGTACTTC.

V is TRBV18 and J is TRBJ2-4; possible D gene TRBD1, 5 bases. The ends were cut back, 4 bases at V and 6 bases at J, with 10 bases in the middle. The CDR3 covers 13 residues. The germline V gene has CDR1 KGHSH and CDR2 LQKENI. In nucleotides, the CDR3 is TGTGCCAGCTCACAGGGGTCCGGAAACATTCAGTACTTC. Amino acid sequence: CASSQGSGNIQYF.

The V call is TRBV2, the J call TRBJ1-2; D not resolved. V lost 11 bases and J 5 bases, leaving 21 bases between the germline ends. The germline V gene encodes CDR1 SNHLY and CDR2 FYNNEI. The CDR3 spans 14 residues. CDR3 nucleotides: TGTGCCGAATCGAGCAGGTTTGGAGAATATGGCTACACCTTC. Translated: CAESSRFGEYGYTF.

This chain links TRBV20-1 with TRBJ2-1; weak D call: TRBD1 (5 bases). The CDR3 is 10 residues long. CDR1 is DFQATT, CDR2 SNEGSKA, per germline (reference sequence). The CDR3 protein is CRAGSNEQFF. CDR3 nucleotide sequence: TGCAGAGCAGGGTCCAATGAGCAGTTCTTC.

The CDR3 region is CASSQTGQGVGELFF. CDR3 DNA sequence: TGTGCCAGCAGCCAAACGGGACAGGGGGTCGGGGAGCTGTTTTTT. The chain joins TRBV7-2 to TRBJ2-2, with 11 bases identical to TRBD1. V lost 5 bases to trimming and J lost 7 bases; unmatched junction nucleotides: 6. This CDR3 has 15 residues. The germline V gene has CDR1 SGHTA and CDR2 FQGNSA.

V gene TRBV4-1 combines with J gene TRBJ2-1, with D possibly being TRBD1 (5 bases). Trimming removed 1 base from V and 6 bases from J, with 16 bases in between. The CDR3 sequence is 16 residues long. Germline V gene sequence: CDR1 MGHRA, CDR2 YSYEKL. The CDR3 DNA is TGCGCCAGCAGCCAAGGCGAATGGGGCCGTCGCAATGAGCAGTTCTTC. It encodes CASSQGEWGRRNEQFF.

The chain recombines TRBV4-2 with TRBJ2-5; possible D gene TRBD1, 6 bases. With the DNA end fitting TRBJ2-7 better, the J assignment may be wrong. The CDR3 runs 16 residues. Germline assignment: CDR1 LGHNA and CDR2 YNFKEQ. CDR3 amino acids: CASSLNPLQGSYEQYF. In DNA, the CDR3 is TGTGCCAGCAGCCTGAACCCGTTACAGGGTTCTTACGAGCAGTACTTC.

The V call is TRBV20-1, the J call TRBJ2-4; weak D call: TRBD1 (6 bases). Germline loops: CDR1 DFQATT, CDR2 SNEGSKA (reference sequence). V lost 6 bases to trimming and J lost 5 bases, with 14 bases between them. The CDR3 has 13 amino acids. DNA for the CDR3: TGCAGTGCCAGTAAGTGGACAGAAAACATTCAGTACTTC. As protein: CSASKWTENIQYF.

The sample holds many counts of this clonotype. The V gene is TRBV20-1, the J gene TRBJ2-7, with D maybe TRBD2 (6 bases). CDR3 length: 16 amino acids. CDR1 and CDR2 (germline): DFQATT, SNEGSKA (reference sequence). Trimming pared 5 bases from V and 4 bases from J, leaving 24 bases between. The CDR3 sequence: CSARPPGTPLGYEQYF. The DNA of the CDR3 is TGCAGTGCTCGCCCCCCCGGGACTCCGCTAGGGTACGAGCAGTACTTC.

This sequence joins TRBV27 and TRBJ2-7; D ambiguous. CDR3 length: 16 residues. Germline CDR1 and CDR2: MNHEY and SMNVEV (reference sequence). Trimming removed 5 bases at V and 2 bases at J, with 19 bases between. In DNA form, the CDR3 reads TGTGCCAGCAGTCACCCCTCTCAGGTATCACCCTACGAGCAGTACTTC. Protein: CASSHPSQVSPYEQYF.

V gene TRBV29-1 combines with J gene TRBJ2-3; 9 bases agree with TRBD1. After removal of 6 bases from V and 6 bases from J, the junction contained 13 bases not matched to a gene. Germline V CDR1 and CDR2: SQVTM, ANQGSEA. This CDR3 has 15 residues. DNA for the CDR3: TGCAGCGTCCTGGGACAGGGTGGGGATTTGGATACGCAGTATTTT. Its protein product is CSVLGQGGDLDTQYF.

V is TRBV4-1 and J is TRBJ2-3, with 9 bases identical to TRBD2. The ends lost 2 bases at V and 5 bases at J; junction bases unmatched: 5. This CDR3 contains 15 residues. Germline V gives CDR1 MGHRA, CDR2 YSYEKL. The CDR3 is CASSQNSGGLDTQYF. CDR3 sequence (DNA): TGCGCCAGCAGCCAAAATAGCGGGGGCTTAGATACGCAGTATTTT.

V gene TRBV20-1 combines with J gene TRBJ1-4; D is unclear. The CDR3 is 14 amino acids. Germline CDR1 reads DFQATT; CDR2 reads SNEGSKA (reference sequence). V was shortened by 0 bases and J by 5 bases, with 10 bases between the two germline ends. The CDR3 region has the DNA TGCAGTGCTAGAGATCGGTCTATGAATGAAAAACTGTTTTTT. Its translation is CSARDRSMNEKLFF.

The CDR3 DNA reads TGCGCCAGCAGCAAATCGGGCGGAGGGGGTGAGCAGTACTTC. This translates into CASSKSGGGGEQYF. The rearrangement joins TRBV4-1 to TRBJ2-5; TRBD1 or TRBD2 may be the D gene (6 bases each). With 5 bases removed from V and 11 bases from J, the gap between germline ends came to 21 bases. From germline, CDR1 is MGHRA and CDR2 YSYEKL. This CDR3 region has 14 residues.

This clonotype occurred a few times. The DNA for the CDR3 is TGTGCTAGTGCCCAACGGAGGCTGGGAAGAGACTACGAGCAGTACTTC. Its translation: CASAQRRLGRDYEQYF. The chain carries TRBV12-5 and TRBJ2-7; perhaps TRBD2 as D (5 bases). The CDR3 is 16 amino acids. CDR1 is LGHNT and CDR2 is FRNRAP in the germline V gene. V was pared by 7 bases and J by 3 bases, with 22 bases between. Drawing the rest from reference TRBV12-5 and TRBJ2-7, the complete variable domain is DARVTQTPRHKVTEMGQEVTMRCQPILGHNTVFWYRQTMMQGLELLAYFRNRAPLDDSGMPKDRFSAEMPDATLATLKIQPSEPRDSAVYFCASAQRRLGRDYEQYFGPGTRLTVT.

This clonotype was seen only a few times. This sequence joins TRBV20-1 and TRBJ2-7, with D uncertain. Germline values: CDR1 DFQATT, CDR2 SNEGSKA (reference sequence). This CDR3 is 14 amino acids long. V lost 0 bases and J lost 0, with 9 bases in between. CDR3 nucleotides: TGCAGTGCTAGAGAAGGTCCGAGCTCCTACGAGCAGTACTTC. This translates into CSAREGPSSYEQYF.

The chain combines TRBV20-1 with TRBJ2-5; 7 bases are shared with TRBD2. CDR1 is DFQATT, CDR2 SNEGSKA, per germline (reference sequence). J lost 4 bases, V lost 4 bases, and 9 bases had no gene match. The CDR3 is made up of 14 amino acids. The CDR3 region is CSAIVGGRGETQYF. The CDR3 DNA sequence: TGCAGTGCTATCGTGGGAGGGCGTGGAGAGACCCAGTACTTC.

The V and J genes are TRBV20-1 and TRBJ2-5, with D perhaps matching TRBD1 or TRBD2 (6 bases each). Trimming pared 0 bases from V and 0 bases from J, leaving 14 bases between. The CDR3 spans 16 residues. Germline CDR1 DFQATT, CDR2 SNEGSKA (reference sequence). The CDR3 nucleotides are TGCAGTGCTAGAGATTCGGGCGGGACAAACCAAGAGACCCAGTACTTC. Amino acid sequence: CSARDSGGTNQETQYF.

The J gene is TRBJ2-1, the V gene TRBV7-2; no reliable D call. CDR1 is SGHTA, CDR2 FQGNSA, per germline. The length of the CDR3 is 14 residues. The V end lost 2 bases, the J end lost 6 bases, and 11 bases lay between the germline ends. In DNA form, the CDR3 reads TGTGCCAGCAGCTTAAGTGTGAGAAGCAATGAGCAGTTCTTC. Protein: CASSLSVRSNEQFF. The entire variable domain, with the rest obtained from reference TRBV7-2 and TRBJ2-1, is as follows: GAGVSQSPSNKVTEKGKDVELRCDPISGHTALYWYRQSLGQGLEFLIYFQGNSAPDKSGLPSDRFSAERTGGSVSTLTIQRTQQEDSAVYLCASSLSVRSNEQFFGPGTRLTVL.